These T cell receptor beta chains were read from a single sample in a study of beta chain features in type 1 diabetes. The table came from immunoSEQ multiplex PCR; TCRdb's copy has only in-frame clones and leaves some out. The sample yields 330,000 or so clones, about 20% seen once. Sequencing input: naive CD4+ T cells from blood. The receptors were sampled from a woman aged 18-29 years in good health. CDR3s include the opening cysteine and the closing phenylalanine or tryptophan. Fields, in order: J gene, V gene, clone size, D gene, CDR3 DNA, CDR3 protein. A D gene is named only where the DNA matches it firmly. Size is omitted from some rows. Given values are once, few, many or a class for expanded clones.

TRBJ1-2 TRBV2 few TRBD1 TGTGCCAAACAGCAGGGGGACTATGGCTACACCTTC CAKQQGDYGYTF
TRBJ2-1 TRBV5-1 few . TGCGCCAGCAGCCCCGACAATGAGCAGTTCTTC CASSPDNEQFF
TRBJ1-2 TRBV4-2 . . TGTGCCAGCAGCCAAGATGTGATACAGGCTCTCTATGGCTACACCTTC CASSQDVIQALYGYTF
TRBJ2-2 TRBV21-1 . . TGTGCCAGCAGCACCAGCGTGACTAGCGGATCTACCGGGGAGCTGTTTTTT CASSTSVTSGSTGELFF
TRBJ2-1 TRBV4-2 few TRBD1 TGTGCCAGCAGCGCCTCCGGGACAGGGCGAAGCAATGAGCAGTTCTTC CASSASGTGRSNEQFF
TRBJ2-3 TRBV7-2 . . TGTGCCAGCAGCTTAGGCGGGGGCTTCACAGATACGCAGTATTTT CASSLGGGFTDTQYF
TRBJ1-2 TRBV5-1 . . TGCGCCAGCAGCTTGGAGGGGTATGGCTACACCTTC CASSLEGYGYTF
TRBJ2-5 TRBV7-9 . TRBD1 TGTGCCAGCAGCCCTCAGGGGGTCGGTGAGACCCAGTACTTC CASSPQGVGETQYF
TRBJ2-5 TRBV7-2 few TRBD2 TGTGCCAGCAGCTTGGGACTAGCAAGCGAGACCCAGTACTTC CASSLGLASETQYF
TRBJ1-5 TRBV30 . . TGTGCCTGGAGTTGGGGGCACTCAAGTCAGCCCCAGCATTTT CAWSWGHSSQPQHF
TRBJ1-2 TRBV7-3 few . TGTGCCAGCAGCTTCGACGGGAACTATGGCTACACCTTC CASSFDGNYGYTF
TRBJ2-6 TRBV10-3 . TRBD1 TGTGCCATCAGGGACAGGGATGATGACTCCGGGGCCAACGTCCTGACTTTC CAIRDRDDDSGANVLTF
TRBJ1-6 TRBV5-6 . TRBD1 TGTGCCAGCAGCTTATCCCCCGGGACAGCAAATTCACCCCTCCACTTT CASSLSPGTANSPLHF
TRBJ2-7 TRBV30 . TRBD1 TGTGCCTGGACCCGCCGGGACAGGCTATCCTACGAGCAGTACTTC CAWTRRDRLSYEQYF
TRBJ2-1 TRBV9 . TRBD2 TGTGCCAGCAGCCCTCGTTTGATAGCGGGGTCCAATGAGCAGTTCTTC CASSPRLIAGSNEQFF
TRBJ2-3 TRBV29-1 . TRBD2 TGCAGCGTGGGAGGACTAGCGGGTACTTATGGTACGCAGTATTTT CSVGGLAGTYGTQYF
TRBJ2-2 TRBV2 few TRBD2 TGTGCCAGCACCAAGGGACTAGCGGGAGTTACCGGGGAGCTGTTTTTT CASTKGLAGVTGELFF
TRBJ2-5 TRBV7-9 few . TGTGCCAGCAGCTCGGTTGAGACCCAGTACTTC CASSSVETQYF
TRBJ2-3 TRBV9 few . TGTGCCAGCAGCTCCCGGGTCCTGGATACGCAGTATTTT CASSSRVLDTQYF
TRBJ2-3 TRBV6-1 . . TGTGCCAGCGAAGCGCCTGGCAGCGCGGATACGCAGTATTTT CASEAPGSADTQYF
TRBJ2-7 TRBV5-1 few . TGCGCCAGCAGCTTGGGCCAGAATTACGAGCAGTACTTC CASSLGQNYEQYF
TRBJ1-2 TRBV30 few . TGTGCCTGGAGCGTCGGGTTGGGCTATGGCTACACCTTC CAWSVGLGYGYTF
TRBJ2-5 TRBV15 . . TGTGCCACCAGCAGAGATACAGAGGGAATGCAGACCCAGTACTTC CATSRDTEGMQTQYF
TRBJ2-2 TRBV27 few TRBD1 TGTGCCAGCAGTTCAGTCCACAGGGGGCTGTTTTTT CASSSVHRGLFF
TRBJ2-3 TRBV30 few TRBD2 TGTGCCTGGAAGCGGGGGGCCACAGATACGCAGTATTTT CAWKRGATDTQYF
TRBJ1-4 TRBV30 . . TGTGCCTGGAGTGGCGGTTTTTATGAAAAACTGTTTTTT CAWSGGFYEKLFF
TRBJ2-7 TRBV6-5 . TRBD1 TGTGCCAGCAGAACCGGGACAGTCTACGAGCAGTACTTC CASRTGTVYEQYF
TRBJ2-7 TRBV18 . TRBD1 TGTGCCAGCTCCCCTGGGACAGGCAGCTACGAGCAGTACTTC CASSPGTGSYEQYF
TRBJ1-3 TRBV9 few TRBD1 TGTGCCAGCAGCCCTGGGACAGTTTCTGGAAACACCATATATTTT CASSPGTVSGNTIYF
TRBJ2-5 TRBV9 few . TGTGCCAGCAGCGTAGGGATCGGCAGCACAGCCCAAGAGACCCAGTACTTC CASSVGIGSTAQETQYF
TRBJ2-3 TRBV30 few TRBD1 TGTGCCTGGAGGTCAGGGGGCGCGGATACGCAGTATTTT CAWRSGGADTQYF
TRBJ1-6 TRBV7-9 . . TGTGCCAGCAGCCCATGGGCAGGGGAAAATTCACCCCTCCACTTT CASSPWAGENSPLHF
TRBJ2-7 TRBV6-5 . . TGTGCCAGCAGTTACGATTCAGAATCCTACGAGCAGTACTTC CASSYDSESYEQYF
TRBJ2-5 TRBV5-6 . . TGTGCCAGCAGTTCTAAAGAGACCCAGTACTTC CASSSKETQYF
TRBJ2-3 TRBV4-2 few . TGTGCCAGCAGCCAAGATCTTAGTAGCACAGATACGCAGTATTTT CASSQDLSSTDTQYF
TRBJ2-3 TRBV29-1 . TRBD2 TGCAGCGTCCGTCGGACTAGCGGGAGAGGAGGCACAGATACGCAGTATTTT CSVRRTSGRGGTDTQYF
TRBJ1-1 TRBV7-2 . . TGTGCCAGCAGCGCACAGGGAAACACTGAAGCTTTCTTT CASSAQGNTEAFF
TRBJ2-5 TRBV7-9 . TRBD2 TGTGCCAGCAGCTCAGTTTTAACTAGCGGGGGAGAGACCCAGTACTTC CASSSVLTSGGETQYF
TRBJ2-5 TRBV6-5 . . TGTGCCAGCAGTTCGGGGGGAAGGGGGGTTGAGACCCAGTACTTC CASSSGGRGVETQYF
TRBJ1-2 TRBV18 once . TGTGCCAGCTCCCAAGACAGAGACTATGGCTACACCTTC CASSQDRDYGYTF
TRBJ2-3 TRBV19 . TRBD2 TGTGCCAGTAGTATTTGGACTAGCGGGAGCACAGATACGCAGTATTTT CASSIWTSGSTDTQYF
TRBJ2-7 TRBV5-1 . TRBD1 TGCGCCAGCAGCCCCGGACAGGGCCACTCCTACGAGCAGTACTTC CASSPGQGHSYEQYF
TRBJ2-1 TRBV27 . TRBD2 TGTGCCAGCAGTTTAACTAGCGGGAGTTTTGTGAATGAGCAGTTCTTC CASSLTSGSFVNEQFF
TRBJ2-7 TRBV18 . TRBD2 TGTGCCAGCTCACCAAAGGCTAGCGGGTCGAACGAGCAGTACTTC CASSPKASGSNEQYF
TRBJ1-1 TRBV5-1 . TRBD1 TGCGCCAGCGGCGTATCTAGGAGGGGGCGTAATGAAGCTTTCTTT CASGVSRRGRNEAFF
TRBJ2-1 TRBV4-3 few . TGCGCCAGCAGCCAAGGTAGCCTATACAATGAGCAGTTCTTC CASSQGSLYNEQFF